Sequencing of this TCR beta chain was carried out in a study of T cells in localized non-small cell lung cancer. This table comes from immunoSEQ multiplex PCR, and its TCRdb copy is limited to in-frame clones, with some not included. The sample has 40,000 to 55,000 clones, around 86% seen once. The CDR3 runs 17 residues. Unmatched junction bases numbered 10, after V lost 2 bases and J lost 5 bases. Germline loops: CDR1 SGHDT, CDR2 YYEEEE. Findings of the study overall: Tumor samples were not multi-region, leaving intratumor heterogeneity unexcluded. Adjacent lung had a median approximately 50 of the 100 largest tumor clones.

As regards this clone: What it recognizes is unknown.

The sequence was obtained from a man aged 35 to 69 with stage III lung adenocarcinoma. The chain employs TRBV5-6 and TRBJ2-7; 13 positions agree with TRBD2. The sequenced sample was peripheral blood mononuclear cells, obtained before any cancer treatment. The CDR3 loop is CASSFTSGGAIGHEQYF. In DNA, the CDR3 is TGTGCCAGCAGCTTTACTAGCGGGGGGGCCATTGGCCACGAGCAGTACTTC.